Below, 13 T cell receptor beta chains from the same sample are listed, as sequenced in a study of shared clonotypes between healthy human individuals. Sequenced by immunoSEQ multiplex PCR; TCRdb stores in-frame clones only, minus some. The table includes about 110,000 clones, around 65% detected once. Sequencing used memory CD8+ T cells sorted from blood. The sample's subset: CD45RO+ cells pooled with CCR7-negative TemRA cells. These TCRs come from a woman in her twenties or thirties in good health.

The chain recombines TRBV28 with TRBJ2-7, with 8 bases aligning to TRBD2. Germline assignment: CDR1 MDHEN and CDR2 SYDVKM. CDR3 size: 14 residues. V was pared by 7 bases and J by 0 bases, with 5 bases of the junction left unmatched. CDR3 protein: CASTVSGTSYEQYF. The DNA for the CDR3 is TGTGCCAGCACCGTTAGCGGGACCTCCTACGAGCAGTACTTC. The complete variable domain, with remaining parts taken from reference TRBV28 and TRBJ2-7, reads DVKVTQSSRYLVKRTGEKVFLECVQDMDHENMFWYRQDPGLGLRLIYFSYDVKMKEKGDIPEGYSVSREKKERFSLILESASTNQTSMYLCASTVSGTSYEQYFGPGTRLTVT.

The rearrangement links TRBV27 to TRBJ1-1, with 7 bases identical to TRBD1. The CDR3 spans 15 residues. The V gene end was trimmed by 2 bases and the J gene end by 0 bases; junction bases not matched to a gene: 3. CDR1 and CDR2 (germline): MNHEY, SMNVEV (reference sequence). CDR3 bases: TGTGCCAGCAGTTTACGACAGGGATTGAACACTGAAGCTTTCTTT. The encoded protein is CASSLRQGLNTEAFF.

The gene calls are TRBV7-2 and TRBJ2-1, with D possibly TRBD2 on 5 matching bases. CDR1 is SGHTA and CDR2 is FQGNSA in the germline V gene. Trimming cost V 5 bases and J 6 bases, with 17 bases left between them. The CDR3 is 15 residues long. DNA for the CDR3: TGTGCCAGCAGCCGTACAGCCTTAACTAGCAATGAGCAGTTCTTC. This sequence encodes CASSRTALTSNEQFF.

CDR3 sequence: CATSRGGQGAWGYTF. In nucleotides, the CDR3 is TGTGCCACCAGCAGAGGGGGACAGGGGGCGTGGGGCTACACCTTC. The chain employs TRBV15 and TRBJ1-2, with 12 bases matching TRBD1. The germline gives CDR1 LNHNV, CDR2 YYDKDF (reference sequence). V lost 1 base and J lost 8; bases outside the gene matches: 5. The CDR3 length is 15 residues.

The chain carries TRBV7-2 and TRBJ2-3; 9 nucleotides line up with TRBD1. The CDR3 has 15 residues. Germline lookup yields CDR1 SGHTA and CDR2 FQGNSA. The ends lost 4 bases at V and 5 bases at J; junction bases unmatched: 7. The CDR3 sequence: CASSYPTGGLDTQYF. In DNA form, the CDR3 reads TGTGCCAGCAGCTATCCGACAGGGGGTTTAGATACGCAGTATTTT.

The chain recombines TRBV7-9 with TRBJ1-4; D call uncertain. The CDR3 contains 15 residues. Germline V gene sequence: CDR1 SEHNR, CDR2 FQNEAQ (reference sequence). Deletions cut 8 bases from V and 8 bases from J, with 21 bases between. Written as DNA, the CDR3 is TGTGCCAGCTGTGCCTCAACCAACCCGGGCGAAAAACTGTTTTTT. Protein product: CASCASTNPGEKLFF. The whole variable domain, filled in from reference TRBV7-9 and TRBJ1-4, reads DTGVSQNPRHKITKRGQNVTFRCDPISEHNRLYWYRQTLGQGPEFLTYFQNEAQLEKSRLLSDRFSAERPKGSFSTLEIQRTEQGDSAMYLCASCASTNPGEKLFFGSGTQLSVL.

V usage is TRBV7-7 and J usage is TRBJ2-7, with no clear D. This CDR3 has 15 amino acids. V was clipped by 6 bases and J by 4 bases, with 19 bases between them. Germline CDR1 reads SSHAT; CDR2 reads FNYEAQ (reference sequence). CDR3: CASSDRVGGAYEQYF. The DNA for the CDR3 is TGTGCCAGCAGTGATAGGGTGGGCGGAGCATACGAGCAGTACTTC.

This clone has more than one count but fewer than ten. The chain joins TRBV28 to TRBJ1-2; no firm D call. In germline, CDR1 is MDHEN, CDR2 SYDVKM. The V end lost 1 base, the J end lost 6 bases, and 15 bases lay between the germline ends. The CDR3 length is 15 residues. The chain's CDR3 is CASSLYESGYDGYTF. The CDR3 bases are TGTGCCAGCAGTTTATATGAGTCAGGTTACGATGGCTACACCTTC.

The chain has TRBV5-8 and TRBJ2-1; D is ambiguous. V was pared by 2 bases and J by 8 bases, with 11 bases between. CDR1 SGHTS and CDR2 YDEGEE come from the germline V gene. The CDR3 runs 13 residues. The CDR3 bases are TGTGCCAGCAGCTTTAGGAGTGGCTATGAGCAGTTCTTC. Protein sequence: CASSFRSGYEQFF.

This clone was recorded a few times. The chain couples TRBV7-3 to TRBJ2-7, with D perhaps matching TRBD2 (6 bases). CDR1 is SGHTA, CDR2 FQGTGA, per germline. The CDR3 spans 15 residues. V was shortened by 2 bases and J by 2 bases, with 13 bases between the two germline ends. As DNA, the CDR3 is TGTGCCAGCAGCTTAGAAGGCGGAGGGACCTACGAGCAGTACTTC. Encoded protein: CASSLEGGGTYEQYF.

CDR3 in amino acids: CASSEAGWERNYNEQFF. CDR3 coding DNA: TGTGCCAGCAGTGAAGCGGGGTGGGAGCGAAACTACAATGAGCAGTTCTTC. The chain couples TRBV6-1 to TRBJ2-1; D is possibly TRBD2 (5 bases). CDR1 MNHNS and CDR2 SASEGT come from the germline V gene. V gave up 0 bases and J gave up 3 bases, with 15 bases separating them. The CDR3 length is 17 residues.

The chain recombines TRBV19 with TRBJ2-7; possibly TRBD1 for D (6 bases). The CDR3 has 15 residues. Trimming stripped 4 bases from V and 0 bases from J, with 13 bases between. Germline V lookup: CDR1 LNHDA, CDR2 SQIVND (reference sequence). DNA of the CDR3: TGTGCCAGTAGTACCGGACAGACGAGCTCCTACGAGCAGTACTTC. The encoded protein is CASSTGQTSSYEQYF.

This chain links TRBV2 with TRBJ1-6; TRBD1 might be the D (5 bases). Germline V gene sequence: CDR1 SNHLY, CDR2 FYNNEI. The CDR3 totals 15 residues. Trimming removed 2 bases at V and 10 bases at J, with 15 bases between. The chain's CDR3 is CASSESQGVRSPLHF. In DNA form, the CDR3 reads TGTGCCAGCAGTGAATCGCAGGGTGTTAGATCACCCCTCCACTTT.